The TCR beta chain described here comes from a study of OX40 agonist ivuxolimab in advanced cancers. Regarding the study in general: Ivuxolimab, which targeted the costimulatory receptor OX40 (CD134), was an agonistic, fully human IgG2 monoclonal antibody. Partial responses occurred in three dose-escalation patients: two with cutaneous melanoma and one with hepatocellular carcinoma. Intravenous ivuxolimab was administered to patients every 2 weeks at six dose levels: 0.01, 0.1, 0.3, 1.5, 3 and 10 mg/kg. Peripheral TCRbeta sequencing aimed to test whether ivuxolimab altered TCR sequence diversity and caused clonal T-cell expansion. In the dose-escalation cohort, about four fifths of patients were male, and the mean age was 60 years with a range of 23 to 79. The monotherapy dose-escalation portion (N ≈ 55 patients) of the phase I ivuxolimab trial is reported in the paper. Among the approximately 50 dose-escalation patients, 19 had hepatocellular carcinoma, 15 or so melanoma, 9 renal cell carcinoma and 9 head and neck cancer. Patients were allowed to have had prior anti-PD-1, anti-PD-L1 or anti-CTLA-4 therapy, and roughly two fifths of the dose-escalation patients had been treated with checkpoint inhibitors.

The trial excluded patients who had a history of autoimmune disease or who were on systemic immunosuppression. Peripheral blood for TCR sequencing was collected from all dose cohorts at baseline, on cycle 4 day 1, and on cycle 7 day 1. The samples were drawn from a first-in-human, open-label, multicenter phase I dose-escalation trial of ivuxolimab. Adults with locally advanced or metastatic head and neck squamous cell, hepatocellular, melanoma or renal cell carcinoma were enrolled in the trial. CD4+ and CD8+ T cells were sorted separately from peripheral blood before TCR sequencing. With respect to this clone: Its antigen is unknown. There are no base qualities to consult, and no much larger clone falls within one base.

For sequencing of the TCRbeta CDR3 region, genomic DNA was extracted from the sorted cells. TCRbeta CDR3 regions were sequenced using the immunoSEQ Assay. TCRdb provides this immuneACCESS table in a form limited to in-frame rearrangements. Some clones are lacking; in checked studies, under half of them reflect an unresolved V gene, and why the rest are absent is not known. The sample data list approximately 70,000 clones, and around four fifths of these were observed just once. About 0.4% of the sample is held by the ten biggest clonotypes. General conclusions and limits of the study: In the 0.1-3.0 mg/kg groups, partial responders were among the patients with the lowest normalized peripheral clonal expansion, particularly in CD8+ T cells. Low levels of normalized T-cell clonal expansion were also seen in some patients who did not respond. At doses from 0.1 to 3.0 mg/kg, clonal expansion was seen in both CD4+ and CD8+ blood T cells between baseline and week 6. After ivuxolimab, CD8+ T cells had more expanded clones than CD4+ T cells on average. Antigen specificity was not determined for the clonally expanded peripheral T cells.

Sequencing used CD4+ or CD8+ T cells sorted from blood, obtained in a trial of the OX40 agonist ivuxolimab. The receptor was isolated from an adult with an advanced solid tumor such as melanoma, head and neck, liver or kidney cancer.

CDR3 loop: CATSRDGGPEAFF. The DNA sequence is given as TGTGCCACCAGCAGAGATGGGGGCCCTGAAGCTTTCTTT. The rearrangement joined TRBV15 to TRBJ1-1; a tentative D call is TRBD1 (6 bases match). From its cysteine to its phenylalanine, the CDR3 spans 13 amino acids. Left in the record is the CDR3 DNA by itself, 39 bases read in frame from the first base. Reading the germline V gene (reference sequence) gives CDR1 LNHNV and CDR2 YYDKDF. V is clipped by 0 bases and J by 6 bases, and the sequence between their germline boundaries is 8 bases long.